This T cell receptor (beta chain) appears in the sequencing data of a study of T cells in Graves' hyperthyroidism and ophthalmopathy. Patients having uncontrolled infection, another autoimmune disease, pregnancy or lactation were not included. 10 ml of fresh peripheral blood supplied the PBMCs. Study results and limitations: Model-based prediction identified ophthalmopathy a median about 7 months prior to its onset. Among clonotypes expanded in thyroid above 0.001, most were also found in blood.

This clonotype showed up many times. Antigen specificity is unknown. V was shortened by 4 bases and J by 8 bases, with 19 bases between the two germline ends. The CDR3 sequence is 15 residues long. From germline, CDR1 is SGHTS and CDR2 YDEGEE. Amplified regions were TCR beta CDR3 sequences from RNA transcripts. Initially, a first-round RT-PCR of the TCR CDR3 employed the HTBI primer set. Each CDR3 protein gets one entry after TCRdb re-called the multiplex PCR reads with MiXCR. The table records more than 300,000 distinct CDR3 sequences, 15% to 20% of them present only once. Sequenced input: blood. The sequence was obtained from a woman in her twenties or thirties with Graves' hyperthyroidism that later progressed to Graves' ophthalmopathy. The V gene is TRBV5-8, the J gene TRBJ2-1; D may be TRBD1 or TRBD2 (5 bases each). As DNA, the CDR3 is TGTGCCAGCAGCCTGGGGGATATAGTGGGATATGAGCAGTTCTTC. It is translated as CASSLGDIVGYEQFF.